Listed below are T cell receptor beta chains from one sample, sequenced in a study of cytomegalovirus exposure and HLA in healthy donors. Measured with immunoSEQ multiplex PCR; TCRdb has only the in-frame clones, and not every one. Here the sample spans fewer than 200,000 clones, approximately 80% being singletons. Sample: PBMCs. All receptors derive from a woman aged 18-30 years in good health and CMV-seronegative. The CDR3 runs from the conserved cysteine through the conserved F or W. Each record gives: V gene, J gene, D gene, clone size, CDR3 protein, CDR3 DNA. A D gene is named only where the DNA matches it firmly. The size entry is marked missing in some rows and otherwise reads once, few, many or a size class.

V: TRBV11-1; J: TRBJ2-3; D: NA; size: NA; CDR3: CASSLGQSTDTQYF; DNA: TGTGCCAGCAGCTTAGGACAGAGCACAGATACGCAGTATTTT
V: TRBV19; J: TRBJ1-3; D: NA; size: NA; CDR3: CASTETGSRNTIYF; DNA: TGTGCCAGTACCGAGACAGGATCGCGAAACACCATATATTTT
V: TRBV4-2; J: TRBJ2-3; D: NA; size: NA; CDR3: CASSQERGSSTDTQYF; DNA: TGTGCCAGCAGCCAAGAAAGAGGGTCTAGCACAGATACGCAGTATTTT
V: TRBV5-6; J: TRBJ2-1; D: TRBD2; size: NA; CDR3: CVSSFALAGVFNEQFF; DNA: TGTGTCAGCAGCTTCGCGCTAGCGGGAGTATTCAATGAGCAGTTCTTC
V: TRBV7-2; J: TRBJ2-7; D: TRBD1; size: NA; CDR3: CASSARAGGPYEQYF; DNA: TGTGCCAGCAGCGCCCGCGCAGGGGGCCCCTACGAGCAGTACTTC
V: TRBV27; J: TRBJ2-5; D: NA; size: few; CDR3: CASSAPSTTGQETQYF; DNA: TGTGCCAGCAGTGCACCGAGCACGACGGGTCAAGAGACCCAGTACTTC
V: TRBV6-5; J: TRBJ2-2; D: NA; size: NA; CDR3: CATSSRQILAGELFF; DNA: TGTGCCACCTCTTCACGTCAGATCTTGGCCGGGGAGCTGTTTTTT
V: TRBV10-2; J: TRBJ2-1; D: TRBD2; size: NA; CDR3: CASIQGTSGGSYNEQFF; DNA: TGCGCCAGCATCCAGGGGACTAGCGGGGGGTCCTACAATGAGCAGTTCTTC
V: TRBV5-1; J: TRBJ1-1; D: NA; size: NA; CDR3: CASSLGGSTSEAFF; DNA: TGCGCCAGCAGCTTGGGGGGCAGCACCTCTGAAGCTTTCTTT
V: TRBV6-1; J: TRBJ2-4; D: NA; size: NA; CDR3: CASSEGRGLNPLAKNIQYF; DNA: TGTGCCAGCAGTGAAGGTCGAGGGCTAAACCCCCTAGCCAAAAACATTCAGTACTTC
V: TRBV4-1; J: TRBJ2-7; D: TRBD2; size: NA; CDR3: CASSQADSGIYEQYF; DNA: TGCGCCAGCAGCCAAGCGGATAGCGGGATCTACGAGCAGTACTTC
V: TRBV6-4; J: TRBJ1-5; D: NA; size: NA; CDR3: CASSDSNPGDQPQHF; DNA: TGTGCCAGCAGTGACTCGAATCCAGGGGATCAGCCCCAGCATTTT
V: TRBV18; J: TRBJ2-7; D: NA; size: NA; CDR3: CASSPAYQLTYEQYF; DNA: TGTGCCAGCTCACCTGCGTACCAATTGACCTACGAGCAGTACTTC
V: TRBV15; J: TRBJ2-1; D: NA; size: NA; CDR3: CATSRGGGLSNEQFF; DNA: TGTGCCACCAGCAGAGGAGGGGGACTATCGAATGAGCAGTTCTTC
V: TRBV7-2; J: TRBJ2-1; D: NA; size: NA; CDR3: CASSSGSYNEQFF; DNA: TGTGCCAGCAGCTCCGGGTCCTACAATGAGCAGTTCTTC
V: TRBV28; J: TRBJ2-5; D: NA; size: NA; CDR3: CASSLVDSEGETQYF; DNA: TGTGCCAGCAGTTTAGTAGATAGTGAGGGAGAGACCCAGTACTTC
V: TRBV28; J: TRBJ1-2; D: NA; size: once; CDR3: CASSLSSGRYGYTF; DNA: TGTGCCAGCAGTTTAAGCTCAGGTCGCTATGGCTACACCTTC
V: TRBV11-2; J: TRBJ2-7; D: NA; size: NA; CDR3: CASSSLRAYEQYF; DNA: TGTGCCAGCAGCTCGCTACGGGCCTACGAGCAGTACTTC
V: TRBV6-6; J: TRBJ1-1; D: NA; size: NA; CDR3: CASSFTFRGPGVEAFF; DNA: TGTGCCAGCAGTTTCACCTTCCGGGGCCCAGGGGTTGAAGCTTTCTTT
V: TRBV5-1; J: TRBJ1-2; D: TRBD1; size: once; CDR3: CASSTGTGGYGYTF; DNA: TGCGCCAGCAGCACGGGGACAGGGGGCTATGGCTACACCTTC
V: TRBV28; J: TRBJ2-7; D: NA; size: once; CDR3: CASSPYGVGYEQYF; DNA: TGTGCCAGCAGTCCCTACGGGGTGGGCTACGAGCAGTACTTC
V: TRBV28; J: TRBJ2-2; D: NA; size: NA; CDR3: CASSLYNPGVAGELFF; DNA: TGTGCCAGCAGTTTGTATAACCCGGGGGTTGCCGGGGAGCTGTTTTTT
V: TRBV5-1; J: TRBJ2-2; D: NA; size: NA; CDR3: CASSSPQVSSGELFF; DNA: TGCGCCAGCAGCTCCCCCCAGGTGTCGTCCGGGGAGCTGTTTTTT
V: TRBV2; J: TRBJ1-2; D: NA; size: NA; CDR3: CASSVRGGYTF; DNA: TGTGCCAGCAGTGTCAGGGGTGGCTACACCTTC
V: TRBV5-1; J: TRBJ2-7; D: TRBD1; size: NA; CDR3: CASSPGTAKPYEQYF; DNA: TGCGCCAGCAGCCCCGGGACAGCCAAACCCTACGAGCAGTACTTC
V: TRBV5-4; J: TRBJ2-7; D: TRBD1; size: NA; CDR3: CASSLRQGVESVYEQYF; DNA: TGTGCCAGCAGCTTGCGACAGGGAGTGGAGTCGGTCTACGAGCAGTACTTC
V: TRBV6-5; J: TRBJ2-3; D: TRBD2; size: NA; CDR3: CASSPSGRGTDTQYF; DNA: TGTGCCAGCAGCCCTAGCGGGCGGGGCACAGATACGCAGTATTTT
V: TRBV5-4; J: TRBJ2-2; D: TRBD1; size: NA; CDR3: CASSPTGGANTGELFF; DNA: TGTGCCAGCAGCCCGACAGGGGGCGCGAACACCGGGGAGCTGTTTTTT
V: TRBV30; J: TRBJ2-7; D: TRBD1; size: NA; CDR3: CAWSPGTGVYEQYF; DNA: TGTGCCTGGAGCCCAGGGACAGGGGTTTACGAGCAGTACTTC
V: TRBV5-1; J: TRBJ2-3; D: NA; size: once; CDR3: CASKRERGRTDTQYF; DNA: TGCGCCAGCAAACGGGAGAGGGGGCGGACAGATACGCAGTATTTT
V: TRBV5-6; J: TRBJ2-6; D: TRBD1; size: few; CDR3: CASSLVTGVGANVLTF; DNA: TGTGCCAGCAGCTTGGTAACAGGGGTTGGGGCCAACGTCCTGACTTTC
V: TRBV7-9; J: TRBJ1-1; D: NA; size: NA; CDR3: CASSGANTEAFF; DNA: TGTGCCAGCAGCGGAGCGAACACTGAAGCTTTCTTT
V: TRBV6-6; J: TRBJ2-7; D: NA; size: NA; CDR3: CASSSSGDTHSYEQYF; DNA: TGTGCCAGCAGTTCCTCCGGGGACACCCACTCCTACGAGCAGTACTTC
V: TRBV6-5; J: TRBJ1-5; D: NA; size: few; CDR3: CASSYRGNQPQHF; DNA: TGTGCCAGCAGTTATCGGGGGAATCAGCCCCAGCATTTT
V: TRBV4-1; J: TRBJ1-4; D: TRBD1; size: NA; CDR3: CASSRTTSGQGEGHEKLFF; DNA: TGCGCCAGCAGCCGGACTACGTCGGGACAGGGGGAGGGTCATGAAAAACTGTTTTTT
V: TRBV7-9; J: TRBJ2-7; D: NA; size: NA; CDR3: CASSLGREPLRDEQYF; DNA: TGTGCCAGCAGCTTAGGACGGGAACCCTTGCGCGACGAGCAGTACTTC
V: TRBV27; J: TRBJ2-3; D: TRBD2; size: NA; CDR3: CASRPPGLALDTQYF; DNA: TGTGCCAGCAGGCCGCCGGGACTAGCTCTCGATACGCAGTATTTT
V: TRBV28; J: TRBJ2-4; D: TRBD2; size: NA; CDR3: CASSQLGGGNIQYF; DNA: TGTGCCAGCAGCCAACTTGGGGGGGGGAACATTCAGTACTTC
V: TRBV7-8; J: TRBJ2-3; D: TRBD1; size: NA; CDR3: CASSQTGARDTQYF; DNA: TGTGCCAGCAGCCAAACAGGGGCGAGGGATACGCAGTATTTT
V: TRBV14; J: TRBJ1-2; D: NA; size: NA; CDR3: CASSHGQFYGYTF; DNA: TGTGCCAGCAGCCACGGACAGTTCTATGGCTACACCTTC
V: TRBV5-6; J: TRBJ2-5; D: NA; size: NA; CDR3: CASSLASEETQYF; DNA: TGTGCCAGCAGCTTGGCTAGCGAAGAGACCCAGTACTTC
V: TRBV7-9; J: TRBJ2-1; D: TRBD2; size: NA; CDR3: CSSSSTSGRARDNEQFF; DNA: TGTTCCAGCAGCTCGACTAGCGGGAGGGCTAGGGACAATGAGCAGTTCTTC
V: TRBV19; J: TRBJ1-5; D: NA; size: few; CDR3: CASHLTAGRRNQPQHF; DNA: TGTGCCAGTCACCTAACAGCAGGGAGGCGCAATCAGCCCCAGCATTTT
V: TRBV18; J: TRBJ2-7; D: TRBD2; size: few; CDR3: CASSPLAGDSYEQYF; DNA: TGTGCCAGCTCACCGCTAGCGGGAGACTCCTACGAGCAGTACTTC
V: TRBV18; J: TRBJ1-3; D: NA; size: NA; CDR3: CASSPVDTIYF; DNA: TGTGCCAGCTCACCAGTCGACACCATATATTTT
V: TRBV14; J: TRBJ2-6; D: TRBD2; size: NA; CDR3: CASSPQSGVGGANVLTF; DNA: TGTGCCAGCAGCCCTCAAAGCGGGGTAGGGGGGGCCAACGTCCTGACTTTC